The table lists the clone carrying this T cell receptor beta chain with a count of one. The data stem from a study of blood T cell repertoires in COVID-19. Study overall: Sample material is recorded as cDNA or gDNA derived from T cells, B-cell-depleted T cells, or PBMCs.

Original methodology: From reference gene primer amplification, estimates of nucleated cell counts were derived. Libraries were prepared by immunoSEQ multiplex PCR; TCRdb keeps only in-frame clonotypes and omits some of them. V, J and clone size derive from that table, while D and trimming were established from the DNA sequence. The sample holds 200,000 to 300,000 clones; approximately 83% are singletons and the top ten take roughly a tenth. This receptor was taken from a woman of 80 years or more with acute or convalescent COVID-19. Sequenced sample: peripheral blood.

The CDR3 DNA sequence: TGTGCCAGCAGCTTAGAGTGGTTTCTAGGGAGCGGCTACACCTTC. Encoded protein: CASSLEWFLGSGYTF. This chain joins TRBV7-9 and TRBJ1-2; no clear D gene. The CDR3 is made up of 15 amino acids. From germline, CDR1 is SEHNR and CDR2 FQNEAQ (reference sequence). V was clipped by 1 base and J by 8 bases, with 17 bases between them.